This T cell receptor (beta chain) emerged from a study of T-cell reconstitution after alpha-beta-depleted transplantation in children. Trimming left V 0 bases short and J 4 bases short, with 15 bases between. The CDR3 totals 16 residues. Germline lookup yields CDR1 MGHRA and CDR2 YSYEKL. During its preparation, the TCRbeta library received unique molecular identifiers. TCRdb itself ran the PCR reads through MiXCR, one entry per CDR3 protein. The repertoire consists of around 250,000 distinct CDR3 sequences, with 9.9% occurring once and the leading ten covering 9.5% to 13%. V usage is TRBV4-1 and J usage is TRBJ1-2; possible D gene TRBD1, 6 bases. This specimen was PBMCs from the stem cell graft donor, taken from the stem cell graft. The TCR originated in a human donor who donated a stem cell graft to a child with SCID. Here the CDR3 DNA reads TGCGCCAGCAGCCAAGATCCCGGGGGCATTAGCTATGGCTACACCTTC. The encoded protein is CASSQDPGGISYGYTF.